These 17 T cell receptor beta chains share one sample of origin, sequenced in a study of radiotherapy plus CTLA-4 blockade in lung cancer. Method: immunoSEQ multiplex PCR; TCRdb's copy keeps in-frame clones and lacks some. Of about 77,000 clones listed, roughly four fifths are singletons. Sample: peripheral blood, taken from a patient treated with radiotherapy plus ipilimumab. These receptors came from a human donor with non-small cell lung cancer whose response to radiotherapy plus ipilimumab could not be evaluated.

V is TRBV11-3 and J is TRBJ1-1; possibly TRBD1 for D (6 bases). Germline CDR1 is SGHNT and CDR2 is YENEEA. There are 15 residues in the CDR3. V shed 5 bases and J shed 5 bases, with 18 bases lying between them. The CDR3, as DNA: TGTGCCAGCAGCGACGCGGGGGGGCTTAGTACTGAAGCTTTCTTT. Amino acid sequence: CASSDAGGLSTEAFF.

V and J are TRBV4-1 and TRBJ2-7; 10 bases fit TRBD1. There are 15 residues in the CDR3. V lost 5 bases and J lost 5; bases outside the gene matches: 9. Germline V CDR1 and CDR2: MGHRA, YSYEKL. This chain's CDR3 is CASSKSGTGANEQYF. Written as DNA, the CDR3 is TGCGCCAGCAGCAAATCCGGGACAGGGGCTAACGAGCAGTACTTC.

A few counts support this clone. CDR3 DNA sequence: TGTGCCAGCAGCTCGACTTTTGGCCTGAATCAGCCCCAGCATTTT. It specifies CASSSTFGLNQPQHF. The chain is built from TRBV5-6 and TRBJ1-5, with D unclear. CDR1 and CDR2 (germline): SGHDT, YYEEEE. V lost 3 bases to trimming and J lost 4 bases, with 14 bases between them. The CDR3 is 15 residues long.

A word on this clone: This specimen includes other DNA sequences encoding the same CDR3. The rearrangement links TRBV10-1 to TRBJ1-2; the D gene is possibly TRBD1 (6 bases). Looked up from germline, CDR1 is WNHNN and CDR2 is SYGVQD (reference sequence). The CDR3 loop spans 17 amino acids. Deletions cut 9 bases from V and 0 bases from J, with 23 bases between. CDR3 residues: CARLRPGQPPANYGYTF. The CDR3 coding sequence is TGCGCCAGATTAAGACCGGGACAACCTCCAGCTAACTATGGCTACACCTTC.

The chain couples TRBV11-3 to TRBJ2-1; the match to TRBD2 covers 8 bases. V trimming: 4 bases; J trimming: 0 bases; junction bases outside the gene matches: 8. This CDR3 spans 17 amino acids. Germline CDR1 SGHNT, CDR2 YENEEA. The CDR3, as DNA: TGTGCCAGCAGCTCCCTGGGTAGCGGGGACTCCTACAATGAGCAGTTCTTC. Translation: CASSSLGSGDSYNEQFF.

V gene TRBV10-3 combines with J gene TRBJ2-3; TRBD2 is a possible D gene (6 bases). The CDR3 loop spans 13 amino acids. CDR1 ENHRY and CDR2 SYGVKD come from the germline V gene. Trimming stripped 11 bases from V and 5 bases from J, with 17 bases between. CDR3 bases: TGTGCCGCTTCGACGGGGGTAATAGATACGCAGTATTTT. Residues: CAASTGVIDTQYF.

This chain connects TRBV19 to TRBJ1-4, with a possible D match to TRBD1 (5 bases). The CDR3 totals 16 residues. Deletions cut 7 bases from V and 8 bases from J, with 23 bases between. From germline, CDR1 is LNHDA and CDR2 SQIVND (reference sequence). The CDR3 sequence: CASTHPFRDSTEKLFF. CDR3 sequence (DNA): TGTGCCAGTACTCACCCTTTCAGGGACTCTACCGAAAAACTGTTTTTT.

V usage is TRBV18 and J usage is TRBJ2-7, with 12 bases lining up with TRBD2. The CDR3 runs 16 residues. CDR1 and CDR2 (germline): KGHSH, LQKENI. Trimming at V came to 5 bases and at J to 7 bases, leaving 12 bases not matched to a gene. CDR3 loop: CASSSRAWTSGAEQYF. The CDR3 nucleotides read TGTGCCAGCTCATCGAGGGCCTGGACTAGCGGGGCAGAGCAGTACTTC.

The gene calls are TRBV29-1 and TRBJ2-5; 10 nucleotides match TRBD1. Germline lookup yields CDR1 SQVTM and CDR2 ANQGSEA. The V gene end was trimmed by 3 bases and the J gene end by 5 bases; junction bases not matched to a gene: 3. The CDR3 has 13 residues. The CDR3: CSVEDRGLETQYF. CDR3 nucleotides: TGCAGCGTTGAGGACAGGGGGTTGGAGACCCAGTACTTC.

The J gene is TRBJ1-1, the V gene TRBV4-3; D is unclear. V dropped 2 bases and J dropped 0 bases, with 10 bases sitting between them. Germline-derived CDR1 and CDR2 are LGHNA and YSLEER. The CDR3 totals 15 residues. CDR3 bases: TGCGCCAGCAGCCAAACGCGGAGGATGAACACTGAAGCTTTCTTT. Its protein is CASSQTRRMNTEAFF.

This chain joins TRBV10-2 and TRBJ2-5; 7 bases map to TRBD1. The CDR3 contains 16 residues. CDR1 and CDR2 (germline): WSHSY, SAAADI. Trimming at V came to 6 bases and at J to 0 bases, leaving 10 bases not matched to a gene. CDR3 sequence (DNA): TGCGCCAGCAGCCGCTACGGACAGGCGTACCAAGAGACCCAGTACTTC. It encodes CASSRYGQAYQETQYF.

The V call is TRBV4-3, the J call TRBJ1-4; no clear D gene. The CDR3 extends over 12 amino acids. The germline V and J ends were trimmed by 4 bases and 7 bases, with 7 bases remaining between them. Looked up from germline, CDR1 is LGHNA and CDR2 is YSLEER. The CDR3 sequence: CASSPQSEKLFF. The CDR3 DNA follows: TGCGCCAGCAGCCCACAGAGTGAAAAACTGTTTTTT.

The rearrangement uses TRBV5-1 and TRBJ2-1; 14 bases map to TRBD2. The CDR3 runs to 18 residues. CDR1 is SGHRS, CDR2 YFSETQ, per germline. V trimming: 1 base; J trimming: 4 bases; junction bases outside the gene matches: 7. CDR3 coding DNA: TGCGCCAGCAGCTTGCCGGGACTAGCGGGGGACCAGTACAATGAGCAGTTCTTC. As protein: CASSLPGLAGDQYNEQFF.

The chain carries TRBV27 and TRBJ2-1; 8 bases agree with TRBD2. Trimming cost V 2 bases and J 4 bases; bases outside gene matches: 4. Looked up from germline, CDR1 is MNHEY and CDR2 is SMNVEV (reference sequence). The CDR3 is made up of 15 amino acids. This chain's CDR3 is CASSLGAGGYNEQFF. CDR3 sequence (DNA): TGTGCCAGCAGTTTAGGGGCGGGGGGATACAATGAGCAGTTCTTC.

The chain combines TRBV5-6 with TRBJ1-2; 9 positions match TRBD1. The germline CDR1 and CDR2 sequences are SGHDT and YYEEEE. V trimming: 1 base; J trimming: 8 bases; junction bases outside the gene matches: 12. This CDR3 region has 16 residues. The CDR3 DNA reads as TGTGCCAGCAGCTTGTTGTTTAGGACAGGGGACACAGGCTACACCTTC. Translated, it gives CASSLLFRTGDTGYTF.

The gene calls are TRBV9 and TRBJ2-5; D gene uncertain. This CDR3 is built from 13 residues. Trimming removed 0 bases at V and 5 bases at J, with 8 bases between. The germline CDR1 and CDR2 sequences are SGDLS and YYNGEE. This CDR3 is CASSVAPVETQYF. The CDR3 nucleotides read TGTGCCAGCAGCGTAGCCCCGGTGGAGACCCAGTACTTC.

This clone was counted between two and nine times. V gene TRBV6-5 combines with J gene TRBJ1-1; D is uncertain. The CDR3 loop spans 13 amino acids. Between the trimmed V and J ends, which lost 8 bases and 0 bases, there was a span of 10 bases. Germline V lookup: CDR1 MNHEY, CDR2 SVGAGI. CDR3 sequence: CASQFVLNTEAFF. The DNA for the CDR3 is TGTGCCAGCCAGTTTGTCCTGAACACTGAAGCTTTCTTT.